A single sample gave rise to the 11 T cell receptor beta chains below, sequenced in a study of regulatory T cells in long-lasting Graves disease. Time point in this sample: persistent/refractory GD, antithyroid drugs over 5 years with positive TRAb. PBMCs provided the RNA from which the TCR library was made. iRepertoire HTBI primers and Arm-PCR of CDR3 regions built TCR beta libraries. A single record per CDR3 protein comes from TCRdb applying MiXCR to the multiplex PCR reads. The sample has 600,000 to 800,000 distinct CDR3 sequences; approximately 29% are singletons. This specimen was peripheral blood mononuclear cells (PBMCs), taken when the disease was refractory, from a patient treated with antithyroid drugs. These TCRs come from a female donor with Graves disease.

Of note for this clonotype: The junction departs from the called germline gene at one end, perhaps through a read error. The chain couples TRBV19 to TRBJ2-2, with TRBD1 as a possible D gene (6 bases). The CDR3 contains 16 residues. Germline V gene lookup returns CDR1 LNHDA and CDR2 SQIVND (reference sequence). In DNA, the CDR3 is TGTGCCGGTAGTATGAAGGGCAGGGGTAACACCGGGGAGCTGTTTTTT. It translates to CAGSMKGRGNTGELFF.

The chain combines TRBV2 with TRBJ1-1, with D possibly matching TRBD1 (6 bases). The CDR3 has 14 amino acids. Trimming removed 6 bases from V and 0 bases from J, with 11 bases in between. The germline CDR1 and CDR2 sequences are SNHLY and FYNNEI. The CDR3 DNA reads as TGTGCCAGCAGGGCCACAGGGATGAACACTGAAGCTTTCTTT. Protein product: CASRATGMNTEAFF.

In this sample, this clonotype turned up a few times. The V gene is TRBV13, the J gene TRBJ2-2; D gene uncertain. The CDR3 covers 13 residues. The V gene lost 3 bases and the J gene lost 4 bases, with 6 bases spanning the gap. CDR1 and CDR2 from the germline V gene are PRHDT and FYEKMQ (reference sequence). In DNA, the CDR3 is TGTGCCAGCAGCTTTAGGGTCACCGGGGAGCTGTTTTTT. Its protein is CASSFRVTGELFF.

The CDR3, as DNA: TGTGCCAGTATGGGGCAGGGGACCTATCAGCCCCAGCATTTT. It yields the protein CASMGQGTYQPQHF. The J gene is TRBJ1-5, the V gene TRBV19; D perhaps matches TRBD1 (6 bases). From germline, CDR1 is LNHDA and CDR2 SQIVND (reference sequence). The CDR3 loop spans 14 amino acids. V was shortened by 7 bases and J by 5 bases, with 15 bases between the two germline ends.

The genes are TRBV7-9 and TRBJ2-7; D is perhaps TRBD1 (5 bases). V was clipped by 1 base and J by 2 bases, with 12 bases between them. CDR1 SEHNR and CDR2 FQNEAQ come from the germline V gene (reference sequence). This CDR3 is 15 amino acids long. The CDR3 here is CASSLGDSVTYEQYF. CDR3 coding DNA: TGTGCCAGCAGCTTAGGAGACAGTGTCACCTACGAGCAGTACTTC.

This clonotype appeared many times. The chain carries TRBV7-9 and TRBJ1-1, with D possibly matching TRBD1 (5 bases). Germline V CDR1 and CDR2: SEHNR, FQNEAQ (reference sequence). The CDR3 is 11 residues long. The V gene lost 8 bases and the J gene lost 8 bases, with 12 bases spanning the gap. This CDR3 reads CASAVGPEAFF. CDR3 sequence (DNA): TGTGCCAGCGCGGTGGGGCCGGAAGCTTTCTTT.

This clonotype was observed a handful of times. This rearrangement joins TRBV29-1 to TRBJ2-2; no clear D. The CDR3 runs to 13 residues. Germline-derived CDR1 and CDR2 are SQVTM and ANQGSEA. CDR3 loop: CSHSLGNTGELFF. CDR3 nucleotide sequence: TGCAGTCACAGCTTAGGGAACACCGGGGAGCTGTTTTTT.

This chain joins TRBV9 and TRBJ1-3; D possibly corresponds to TRBD1 (6 bases). Trimming pared 0 bases from V and 3 bases from J, leaving 13 bases between. The CDR3 is 16 amino acids. Germline V gives CDR1 SGDLS, CDR2 YYNGEE. The CDR3 region has the DNA TGTGCCAGCAGCGTAGACCAGGGGCTCGGTGGAAACACCATATATTTT. Its protein product is CASSVDQGLGGNTIYF.

The chain has TRBV20-1 and TRBJ1-5; D remains unclear. The CDR3 sequence is 14 residues long. Germline V gene lookup returns CDR1 DFQATT and CDR2 SNEGSKA (reference sequence). V lost 0 bases and J 3 bases, leaving 9 bases between the germline ends. In DNA, the CDR3 is TGCAGTGCTAGAGATGGGTCAGTCAATCAGCCCCAGCATTTT. Its translation: CSARDGSVNQPQHF.

This clonotype has a handful of counts. The genes are TRBV11-2 and TRBJ1-6; D perhaps matches TRBD1 (6 bases). Germline values: CDR1 SGHAT, CDR2 FQNNGV. The length of the CDR3 is 13 residues. V gave up 7 bases and J gave up 7 bases, with 11 bases separating them. CDR3: CASTRGPNSPLHF. The CDR3 region has the DNA TGTGCCAGCACCCGGGGGCCCAATTCACCCCTCCACTTT. Looking up the rest from reference TRBV11-2 and TRBJ1-6 gives the full variable domain: EAGVAQSPRYKIIEKRQSVAFWCNPISGHATLYWYQQILGQGPKLLIQFQNNGVVDDSQLPKDRFSAERLKGVDSTLKIQPAKLEDSAVYLCASTRGPNSPLHFGNGTRLTVT.

Of note for this clonotype: Given a much more abundant clone one base away, this may be a read error. V is TRBV28 and J is TRBJ1-4; D is perhaps TRBD1 (5 bases). From germline, CDR1 is MDHEN and CDR2 SYDVKM. The CDR3 runs 15 residues. Trimming shortened V by 5 bases and J by 0 bases, and 10 bases separated the two germline ends. The CDR3: CASSEDSATNEKLFF. CDR3 nucleotides: TGTGCCAGCAGTGAAGACAGTGCAACTAATGAAAAACTGTTTTTT.